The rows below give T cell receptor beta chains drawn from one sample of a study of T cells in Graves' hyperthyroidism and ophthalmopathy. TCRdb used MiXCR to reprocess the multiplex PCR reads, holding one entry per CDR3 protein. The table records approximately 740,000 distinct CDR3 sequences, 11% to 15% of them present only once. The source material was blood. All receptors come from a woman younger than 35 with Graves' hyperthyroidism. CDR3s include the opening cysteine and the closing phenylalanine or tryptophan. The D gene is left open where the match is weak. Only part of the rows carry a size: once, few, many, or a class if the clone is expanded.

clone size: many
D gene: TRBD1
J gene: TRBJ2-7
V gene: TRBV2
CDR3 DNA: TGTGCCAGCAGAGAGGACAGGGCCGAGCAGTACTTC
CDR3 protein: CASREDRAEQYF

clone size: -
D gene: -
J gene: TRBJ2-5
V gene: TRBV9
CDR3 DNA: TGTGCCAGCAGCGTAGATTTGGAGACCCAGTACTTC
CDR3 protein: CASSVDLETQYF

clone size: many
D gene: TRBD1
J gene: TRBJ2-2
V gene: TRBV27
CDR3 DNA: TGTGCCAGCAGTTTGACAGGGGGCACCGGGGAGCTGTTTTTT
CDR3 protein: CASSLTGGTGELFF

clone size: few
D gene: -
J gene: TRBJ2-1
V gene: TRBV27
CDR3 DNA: TGTGCCAACCGAGGATCTCGGGATGAGCAGTTCTTC
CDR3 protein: CANRGSRDEQFF

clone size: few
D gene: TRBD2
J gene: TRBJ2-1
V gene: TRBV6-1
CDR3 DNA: TGTGCCAGCACAAGCGGGAGAACGGTCAATGAGCAGTTCTTC
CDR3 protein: CASTSGRTVNEQFF

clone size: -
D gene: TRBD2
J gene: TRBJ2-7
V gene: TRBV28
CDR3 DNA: TGTGCCAGCAGGGGACTAGCGGGAGTCGAGCAGTACTTC
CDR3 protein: CASRGLAGVEQYF

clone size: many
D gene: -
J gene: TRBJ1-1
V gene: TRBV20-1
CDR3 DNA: TGCAGTGCTAGGGCCGACCCCCACCCTGAAGCTTTCTTT
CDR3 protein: CSARADPHPEAFF

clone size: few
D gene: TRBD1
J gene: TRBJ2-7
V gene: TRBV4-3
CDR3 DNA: TGCGCCAGCAGCCGCTCCGGGACAGGGGCGTCCTACGAGCAGTACTTC
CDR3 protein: CASSRSGTGASYEQYF

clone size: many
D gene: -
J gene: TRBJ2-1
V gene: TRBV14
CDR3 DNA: TGTGCCAGCAGCCACCATGCCCTCTCCTACAATGAGCAGTTCTTC
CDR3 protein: CASSHHALSYNEQFF

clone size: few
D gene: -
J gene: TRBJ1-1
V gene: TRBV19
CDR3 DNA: TGTGCCAGTAGTATTGGAGGGGCGGCTGAAGCTTTCTTT
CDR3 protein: CASSIGGAAEAFF

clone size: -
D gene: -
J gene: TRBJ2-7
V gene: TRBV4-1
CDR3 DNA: TGCGCCAGCAGCCAAGATCTCTCGAGCTCCTACGAGCAGTACTTC
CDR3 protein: CASSQDLSSSYEQYF

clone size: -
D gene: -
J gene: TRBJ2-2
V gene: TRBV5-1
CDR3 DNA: TGCGCCAGCAGCTTCGCGGGGCCCGCCACCGGGGAGCTGTTTTTT
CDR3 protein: CASSFAGPATGELFF

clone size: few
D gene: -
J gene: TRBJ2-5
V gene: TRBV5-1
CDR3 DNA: TGCGCCAGCGCGGAAGGCCGGTACACCCCCCAGGAGACCCAGTACTTC
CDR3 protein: CASAEGRYTPQETQYF

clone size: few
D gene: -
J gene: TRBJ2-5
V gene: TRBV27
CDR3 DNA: TGTGCCCCCGTGATAGGCCCCCACTTCCAAGAGACCCAGTACTTC
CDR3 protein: CAPVIGPHFQETQYF

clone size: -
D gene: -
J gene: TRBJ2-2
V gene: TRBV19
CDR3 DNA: TGTGCCAGTAGTGCACACCGGGACGGCTACATCCGAGCCGGGGAGCTGTTTTTT
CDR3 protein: CASSAHRDGYIRAGELFF

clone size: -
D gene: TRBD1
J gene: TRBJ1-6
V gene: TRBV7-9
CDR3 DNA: TGTGCCAGCAGCACCGCCCGGGACAGGGTGTATGGTTCACCCCTCCACTTT
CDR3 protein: CASSTARDRVYGSPLHF

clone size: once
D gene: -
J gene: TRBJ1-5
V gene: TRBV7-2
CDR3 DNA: TGTGCCAGCAGCTGGCAGAAGCATCAGCCCCAGCATTTT
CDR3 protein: CASSWQKHQPQHF

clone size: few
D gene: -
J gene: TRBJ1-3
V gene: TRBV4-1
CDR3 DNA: TGCGCCAGCAGCCAAGAACAGGCGCCCTCTGGAAACACCATATATTTT
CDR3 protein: CASSQEQAPSGNTIYF

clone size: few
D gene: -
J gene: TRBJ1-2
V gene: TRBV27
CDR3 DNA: TGTGCCAGCAGTCCTCGCTGGGGCACGGAGGGCTACACCTTC
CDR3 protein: CASSPRWGTEGYTF

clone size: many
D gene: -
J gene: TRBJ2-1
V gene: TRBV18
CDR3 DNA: TGTGCCAGCTCCCCCAGCTTAGGGATAGCCTCCTACAATGAGCAGTTCTTC
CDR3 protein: CASSPSLGIASYNEQFF

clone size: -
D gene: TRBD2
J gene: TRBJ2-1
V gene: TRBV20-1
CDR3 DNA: TGCAGTGCTAGAGATTGGACTAGCGGGGACTCCTACAATGAGCAGTTCTTC
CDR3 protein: CSARDWTSGDSYNEQFF

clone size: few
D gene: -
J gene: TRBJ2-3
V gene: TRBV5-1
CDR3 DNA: TGCGCCAGCAGCTTATTTACGGCTGCTAGCACAGATACGCAGTATTTT
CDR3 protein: CASSLFTAASTDTQYF

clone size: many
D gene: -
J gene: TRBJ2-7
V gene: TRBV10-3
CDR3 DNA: TGTGCCATCAGTGAGGAGGTTTCCTACGAGCAGTACTTC
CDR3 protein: CAISEEVSYEQYF

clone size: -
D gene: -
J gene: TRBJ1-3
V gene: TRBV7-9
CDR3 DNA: TGTGCCAGCAGCTTAGCGACAGTAGCTGGAAACACCATATATTTT
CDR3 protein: CASSLATVAGNTIYF

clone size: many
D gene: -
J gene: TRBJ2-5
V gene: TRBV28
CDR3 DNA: TGTGCCAGCAGTTTAACGTTCGGGGCAGGAGCAGGGGAGACCCAGTACTTC
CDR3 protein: CASSLTFGAGAGETQYF

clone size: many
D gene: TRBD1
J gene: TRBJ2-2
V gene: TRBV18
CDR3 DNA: TGTGCCAGCTCACCGGACAGGTCCGGGGAGCTGTTTTTT
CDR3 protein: CASSPDRSGELFF

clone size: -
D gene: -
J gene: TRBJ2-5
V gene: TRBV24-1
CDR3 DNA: TGTGCCACCAGTGATGACCGGGACGGGGGAAGGACCCAGTACTTC
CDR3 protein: CATSDDRDGGRTQYF

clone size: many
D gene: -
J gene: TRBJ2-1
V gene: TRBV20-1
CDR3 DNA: TGCAGTGCTAGAGTGAGGGTTACTAGTTCCTACAATGAGCAGTTCTTC
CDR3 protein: CSARVRVTSSYNEQFF

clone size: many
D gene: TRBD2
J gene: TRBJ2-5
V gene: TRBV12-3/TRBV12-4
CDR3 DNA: TGTGCCAGCAGTTTCGTCCTAGCGGGATTGGCGTCATATCGGGAGACCCAGTACTTC
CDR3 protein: CASSFVLAGLASYRETQYF

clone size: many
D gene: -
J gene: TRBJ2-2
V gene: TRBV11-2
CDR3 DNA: TGTGCCAGCAGCTTGAGGGTCGGGGAGCTGTTTTTT
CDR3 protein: CASSLRVGELFF

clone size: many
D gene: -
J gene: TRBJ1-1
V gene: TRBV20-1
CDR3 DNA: TGCAGTGCTAGAGATGGGGCACACACGCTGAACACTGAAGCTTTCTTT
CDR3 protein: CSARDGAHTLNTEAFF

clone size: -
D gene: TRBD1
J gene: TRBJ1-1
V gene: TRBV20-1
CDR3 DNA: TGCAGTGCCCAACCCCCGGGACAGGGGATCGAGATTGTGGACACTGAAGCTTTCTTT
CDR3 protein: CSAQPPGQGIEIVDTEAFF

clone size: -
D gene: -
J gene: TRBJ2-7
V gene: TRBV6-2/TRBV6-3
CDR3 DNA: TGTGCCAGCTCCCCGGCGGGCCTCAACTACGAGCAGTACTTC
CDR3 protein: CASSPAGLNYEQYF

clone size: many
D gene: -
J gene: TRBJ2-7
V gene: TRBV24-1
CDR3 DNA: TGTGCCACCGTTTCCATACCGGGACGGTTCTACGAGCAGTACTTC
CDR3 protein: CATVSIPGRFYEQYF

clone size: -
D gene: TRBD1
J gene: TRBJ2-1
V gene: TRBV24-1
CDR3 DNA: TGTGCCACCAGTGAGTCCTACCGGGACAGGGGGCACAATGAGCAGTTCTTC
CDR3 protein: CATSESYRDRGHNEQFF

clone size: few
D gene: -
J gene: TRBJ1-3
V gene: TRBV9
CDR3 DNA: TGTGCCAGCAGCGGAAGAGCCGTGGGTTCAGGAAACACCATATATTTT
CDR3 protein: CASSGRAVGSGNTIYF

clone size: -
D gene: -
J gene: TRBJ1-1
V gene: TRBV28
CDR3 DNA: TGTGCCAGCAGCCCCATGATCAAACCAGCTTTCTTT
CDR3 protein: CASSPMIKPAFF

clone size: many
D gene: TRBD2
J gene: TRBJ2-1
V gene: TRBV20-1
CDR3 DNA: TGCAGTGCTACTAGCGGAGGCCGGTCCTACAATGAGCAGTTCTTC
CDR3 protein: CSATSGGRSYNEQFF

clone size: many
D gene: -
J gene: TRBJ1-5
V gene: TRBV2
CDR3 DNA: TGTGCCAGTTCAGGGTGGTGGGATCAGCCCCAGCATTTT
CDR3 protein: CASSGWWDQPQHF

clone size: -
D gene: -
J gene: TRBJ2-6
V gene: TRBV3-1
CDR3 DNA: TGTGCCAGCAGCCACTTGTTCTCTGGGGCCAACGTCCTGACTTTC
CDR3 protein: CASSHLFSGANVLTF

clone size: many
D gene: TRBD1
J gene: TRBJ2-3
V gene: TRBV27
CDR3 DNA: TGTGCCAGCAGTTCTACCGCCAGGGGGCTGAGCACAGATACGCAGTATTTT
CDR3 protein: CASSSTARGLSTDTQYF

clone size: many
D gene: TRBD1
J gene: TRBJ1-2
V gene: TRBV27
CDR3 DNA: TGTGCCAGCAGTGAACAGGGGGCCCTCTATGGCTACACCTTC
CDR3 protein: CASSEQGALYGYTF

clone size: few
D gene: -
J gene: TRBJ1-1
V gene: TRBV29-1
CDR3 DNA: TGCAGCGTTGACGGGTCCGGCGACATCACCTTGAGCACTGAAGCTTTCTTT
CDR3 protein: CSVDGSGDITLSTEAFF

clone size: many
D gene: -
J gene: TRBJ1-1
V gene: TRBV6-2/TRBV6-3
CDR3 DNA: TGTGCCAGCAGTTACCACCCGCTAACTGAAGCTTTCTTT
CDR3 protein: CASSYHPLTEAFF